The sequence of this T cell receptor (beta chain) was determined in a study of identical twins' blood T cells. This clonotype was observed a handful of times. V gave up 2 bases and J gave up 5 bases; unmatched junction bases: 11. The germline gives CDR1 SGHVS, CDR2 FNYEAQ. This CDR3 has 17 residues. A single record per CDR3 protein comes from TCRdb applying MiXCR to the 5' RACE reads. The sample lists 300,000 to 400,000 distinct CDR3 sequences; over 25% were seen once. The chain carries TRBV7-6 and TRBJ1-4, with 7 bases identical to TRBD1. The source material was PBMCs. The source is a woman aged 18 to 49 in good health. CDR3 DNA sequence: TGTGCCAGCAGCTTAAGAGGACAGGAGAACGAAAATGAAAAACTGTTTTTT. Translated, it gives CASSLRGQENENEKLFF.